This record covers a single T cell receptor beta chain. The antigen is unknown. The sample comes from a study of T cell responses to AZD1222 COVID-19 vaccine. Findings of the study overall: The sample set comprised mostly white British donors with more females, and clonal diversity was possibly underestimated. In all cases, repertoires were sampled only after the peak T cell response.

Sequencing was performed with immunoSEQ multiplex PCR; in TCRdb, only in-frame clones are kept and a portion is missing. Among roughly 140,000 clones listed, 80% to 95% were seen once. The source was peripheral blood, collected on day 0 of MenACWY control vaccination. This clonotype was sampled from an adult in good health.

This CDR3 reads CASTVGYTEAFF. Written as DNA, the CDR3 is TGTGCCAGCACCGTAGGGTACACTGAAGCTTTCTTT. V gene TRBV6-5 combines with J gene TRBJ1-1; D is uncertain. CDR1 MNHEY and CDR2 SVGAGI come from the germline V gene. The V gene lost 7 bases and the J gene lost 3 bases, with 9 bases spanning the gap. The CDR3 extends over 12 amino acids.